The rows below give T cell receptor beta chains drawn from one sample of a study of T cell responses to AZD1222 COVID-19 vaccine. Assay used: immunoSEQ multiplex PCR; TCRdb lists only in-frame clones, some missing. The data contain roughly 100,000 clones, roughly 91% of them singletons. The sequencing here drew on peripheral blood, taken on day 0 of AZD1222 vaccination. The receptors were sampled from an adult in good health. Both conserved end residues are part of each CDR3. A D gene is named only where the DNA matches it firmly. Clone size is not always given. Where it is, it says once, few, many or a class for expanded clones.

clone size	V gene	J gene	D gene	CDR3 DNA	CDR3 protein
.	TRBV11-2	TRBJ2-5	.	TGTGCCAGCAGCCCCGAAGTGGAGACCCAGTACTTC	CASSPEVETQYF
.	TRBV18	TRBJ1-2	TRBD1	TGTGCCAGCTCACCTCCGAACAGGGGCCTCTATGGCTACACCTTC	CASSPPNRGLYGYTF
few	TRBV5-6	TRBJ2-1	.	TGTGCCAGCAGCTGGCGCGATAAGCCCTACAATGAGCAGTTCTTC	CASSWRDKPYNEQFF
.	TRBV7-9	TRBJ1-2	.	TGTGCCAGGGGAGCCTATTATGGCTACACCTTC	CARGAYYGYTF
.	TRBV28	TRBJ1-3	.	TGTGCCAGCACCCCCGGGGGTGCCAGGGGAAACACCATATATTTT	CASTPGGARGNTIYF
once	TRBV7-2	TRBJ1-6	.	TGTGCCAGCAGGGTAGGGGTTAATTCACCCCTCCACTTT	CASRVGVNSPLHF
.	TRBV6-2/TRBV6-3	TRBJ2-1	.	TGTGCCAGCAGTTACTTGACAGGCTACAATGAGCAGTTCTTC	CASSYLTGYNEQFF
.	TRBV18	TRBJ2-1	TRBD2	TGTGCCAGCTCACCACAGCGCGGGGGGGCCGGGGATGAGCAGTTCTTC	CASSPQRGGAGDEQFF
.	TRBV3-1/TRBV3-2	TRBJ1-4	.	TGTGCCAGCAGCCAAGATCGGGCCGTACATGGGCTTTCAACTAATGAAAAACTGTTTTTT	CASSQDRAVHGLSTNEKLFF
.	TRBV24-1	TRBJ2-3	TRBD2	TGTGCCACCAGTGGAACTAGCGGGGGGGGAACAGATACGCAGTATTTT	CATSGTSGGGTDTQYF
.	TRBV9	TRBJ1-2	.	TGTGCCAGCAGCGTAGTGGCAGACTCCCTCGGCTACACCTTC	CASSVVADSLGYTF
.	TRBV2	TRBJ1-2	.	TGTGCCAGCAGTGCAACCGGGGGTAGAGGGGGCTACACCTTC	CASSATGGRGGYTF
.	TRBV19	TRBJ1-1	TRBD1	TGTGCCAGTAGTATAGGGCCGACAGGGGGTTCTGAAGCTTTCTTT	CASSIGPTGGSEAFF
.	TRBV27	TRBJ1-2	TRBD1	TGTGCCAGCAGTTACTTCAGCACAGGGGGCTCTCATGGCTACACCTTC	CASSYFSTGGSHGYTF
.	TRBV7-3	TRBJ1-2	TRBD1	TGTGCCAGCAGCCGTGACAGGGGGGACTCTGGCTACACCTTC	CASSRDRGDSGYTF
few	TRBV5-1	TRBJ1-6	TRBD1	TGCGCCAGCAGCTTGGCCGGGTGGACAGGGGTCGCGAATTCACCCCTCCACTTT	CASSLAGWTGVANSPLHF
.	TRBV5-6	TRBJ2-3	.	TGTGCCAGCAGCTTGAACCCTAGCACAGATACGCAGTATTTT	CASSLNPSTDTQYF
.	TRBV18	TRBJ2-7	.	TGTGCCAGCTCACCCAGGGACGTGAACGAGCAGTACTTC	CASSPRDVNEQYF
.	TRBV3-1/TRBV3-2	TRBJ2-7	.	TGTGCCAGCAGCCAGGGGAGCTACGAGCAGTACTTC	CASSQGSYEQYF
.	TRBV7-2	TRBJ1-5	TRBD1	TGTGCCAGCAGCACTATGGGACAGGGGAATAGTCAGCCCCAGCATTTT	CASSTMGQGNSQPQHF
.	TRBV5-8	TRBJ1-5	TRBD1	TGTGCCAGCAGCCCACGGACAGGGAGTCAGCCCCAGCATTTT	CASSPRTGSQPQHF
.	TRBV6-5	TRBJ1-5	TRBD1	TGTGCCAGCAGTTCCCGACAGGGAAGAAATCAGCCCCAGCATTTT	CASSSRQGRNQPQHF